Presented here are 15 T cell receptor beta chains from one specimen sequenced in a study of immunodeficiency (dated by TCRdb to 2018 to 2020). The study at large found these results: V-J pairing and productive entropy in CD4+ T cells appeared similar in patients and controls.

These receptors' targets are unknown. Receptor amplification or capture employed the immunoSEQ multiplex PCR assay. The table was pulled from immuneACCESS by TCRdb, which kept in-frame rearrangements only. Such tables lose some clones; where checked, under half of the loss comes from unresolved V genes, and the rest has no known cause. In all, the sample holds 2,500 or so clones, and around nine tenths of those were seen once. The ten largest clones add up to approximately 19% of the sample. The sequencing sample was made of CD4+ T cells from blood. All receptors derive from a woman between 18 and 30 years old with POLD1 deficiency.

This chain links TRBV5-4 with TRBJ1-3; D uncertain. Trimming shortened V by 4 bases and J by 0 bases, and 5 bases separated the two germline ends. This CDR3 is built from 13 residues. CDR1 and CDR2 from the germline V gene are SGHNT and YYREEE (reference sequence). The CDR3 is CASSGTSGNTIYF. CDR3 sequence (DNA): TGTGCCAGCAGCGGAACCTCTGGAAACACCATATATTTT.

There are a few counts of this clone. This sequence joins TRBV9 and TRBJ1-1; perhaps TRBD1 as D (6 bases). The germline V gene has CDR1 SGDLS and CDR2 YYNGEE. V was shortened by 4 bases and J by 1 base, with 11 bases between the two germline ends. CDR3 size: 14 residues. The CDR3 loop reads CASSLGTPNTEAFF. In DNA form, the CDR3 reads TGTGCCAGCAGCCTCGGGACACCGAACACTGAAGCTTTCTTT.

V usage is TRBV10-3 and J usage is TRBJ1-2; D gene unclear. The CDR3 spans 12 residues. The ends were cut back, 2 bases at V and 8 bases at J, with 9 bases in the middle. Germline CDR1 is ENHRY and CDR2 is SYGVKD. The chain's CDR3 is CAISERMDGYTF. The CDR3 DNA reads as TGTGCCATCAGTGAGCGGATGGACGGCTACACCTTC.

The chain joins TRBV10-3 to TRBJ2-1; D is undetermined. Germline CDR1 is ENHRY and CDR2 is SYGVKD. Trimming shortened V by 7 bases and J by 0 bases, and 13 bases separated the two germline ends. The CDR3 extends over 15 amino acids. CDR3 DNA sequence: TGTGCCATCAACCAGGCGTTGAGCTCCTACAATGAGCAGTTCTTC. Its translation: CAINQALSSYNEQFF.

V usage is TRBV6-5 and J usage is TRBJ2-1; the match to TRBD1 covers 8 bases. The CDR3 extends over 14 amino acids. CDR1 is MNHEY and CDR2 is SVGAGI in the germline V gene. V gave up 7 bases and J gave up 4 bases; unmatched junction bases: 6. In DNA form, the CDR3 reads TGTGCCAGCAAAGGACAGGGCGAGTACAATGAGCAGTTCTTC. Translated: CASKGQGEYNEQFF.

The chain recombines TRBV27 with TRBJ1-6; D is possibly TRBD1 (5 bases). The CDR3 is 18 residues long. V shed 5 bases and J shed 6 bases, with 23 bases lying between them. Per germline, CDR1 MNHEY and CDR2 SMNVEV (reference sequence). This CDR3 reads CASSPYPDRGIGNSPLHF. In nucleotides, the CDR3 is TGTGCCAGCAGTCCTTACCCCGACAGAGGGATTGGTAATTCACCCCTCCACTTT.

The chain couples TRBV5-5 to TRBJ2-2, with D uncertain. Looked up from germline, CDR1 is SGHKS and CDR2 is YYEKEE (reference sequence). The CDR3 has 12 amino acids. V shed 5 bases and J shed 2 bases, with 4 bases lying between them. The CDR3 DNA reads as TGTGCCAGCAGACAAAACACCGGGGAGCTGTTTTTT. It is translated as CASRQNTGELFF.

The chain uses TRBV5-1 and TRBJ2-3; perhaps TRBD1 as D (5 bases). Germline V CDR1 and CDR2: SGHRS, YFSETQ. Trimming took off 6 bases at V and 0 bases at J, with 11 bases between the two ends. The CDR3 has 14 residues. DNA for the CDR3: TGCGCCAGCAATGATGGGGCCAGCACAGATACGCAGTATTTT. It specifies CASNDGASTDTQYF.

The CDR3 DNA sequence: TGTGCCAGCAGCGTGAGAGGGTGGGCTAGCGGGAGCGATACGCAGTATTTT. As protein: CASSVRGWASGSDTQYF. The chain links TRBV9 to TRBJ2-3, with 10 positions matching TRBD2. Germline CDR1 SGDLS, CDR2 YYNGEE. The CDR3 has 17 residues. The junction had 12 bases not matched to a gene; V was cut back by 2 bases and J by 6 bases.

The genes are TRBV19 and TRBJ1-1, with no clear D. The length of the CDR3 is 13 residues. Trimming pared 10 bases from V and 7 bases from J, leaving 19 bases between. Germline assignment: CDR1 LNHDA and CDR2 SQIVND (reference sequence). The CDR3 spells CATRNSLQGEAFF. The CDR3 DNA follows: TGTGCCACTAGGAACTCTTTGCAAGGTGAAGCTTTCTTT.

The chain joins TRBV6-5 to TRBJ2-7, with D unresolved. V lost 10 bases, J lost 8 bases, and 12 bases lay in between. This CDR3 has 10 amino acids. Germline lookup yields CDR1 MNHEY and CDR2 SVGAGI. This chain's CDR3 is CATFDDKQYF. DNA for the CDR3: TGTGCCACCTTTGATGACAAGCAGTACTTC.

The chain recombines TRBV11-3 with TRBJ2-1; D not certain. Per the germline V gene, CDR1 is SGHNT and CDR2 is YENEEA. Trimming left V 5 bases short and J 1 base short, with 12 bases between. The CDR3 spans 15 residues. The CDR3 loop is CASSPGTRSYNEQFF. The CDR3 coding sequence is TGTGCCAGCAGCCCCGGAACAAGGTCCTACAATGAGCAGTTCTTC.

As DNA, the CDR3 is TGTGCCAGCAGTTTTGGGCCGGGAGATACGCAGTATTTT. The encoded protein is CASSFGPGDTQYF. J is TRBJ2-3 and V is TRBV7-2; D not resolved. The V end was cut by 6 bases, the J end by 5 bases, with 12 bases between. Germline V gene lookup returns CDR1 SGHTA and CDR2 FQGNSA. CDR3 size: 13 residues. Drawing the rest from reference TRBV7-2 and TRBJ2-3, the complete variable domain is GAGVSQSPSNKVTEKGKDVELRCDPISGHTALYWYRQSLGQGLEFLIYFQGNSAPDKSGLPSDRFSAERTGGSVSTLTIQRTQQEDSAVYLCASSFGPGDTQYFGPGTRLTVL.

The chain combines TRBV18 with TRBJ1-3, with D perhaps TRBD1 (6 bases). Looked up from germline, CDR1 is KGHSH and CDR2 is LQKENI. The CDR3 extends over 17 amino acids. With 1 base removed from V and 0 bases from J, the gap between germline ends came to 13 bases. This CDR3 is CASSPLSGVGSGNTIYF. The CDR3 DNA sequence: TGTGCCAGCTCACCACTGTCAGGGGTCGGCTCTGGAAACACCATATATTTT. The variable domain in full, with the rest retrieved from reference TRBV18 and TRBJ1-3, is NAGVMQNPRHLVRRRGQEARLRCSPMKGHSHVYWYRQLPEEGLKFMVYLQKENIIDESGMPKERFSAEFPKEGPSILRIQQVVRGDSAAYFCASSPLSGVGSGNTIYFGEGSWLTVV.

This sequence joins TRBV3-1 (or the pseudogene TRBV3-2) and TRBJ2-7; 8 bases fit TRBD2. Germline-derived CDR1 and CDR2 are LGHDT and YNNKEL (reference sequence). The length of the CDR3 is 15 residues. J lost 3 bases, V lost 6 bases, and 10 bases had no gene match. The CDR3 loop reads CASSPREGQVYEQYF. The CDR3 DNA is TGTGCCAGCAGTCCCCGGGAGGGCCAGGTCTACGAGCAGTACTTC.